This T cell receptor (beta chain) came from a study of blood T cell repertoires in COVID-19. Across the study: Samples taken during acute and convalescent COVID-19 were collected in the United States, Italy and Spain. Nucleic acid was either cDNA or gDNA, and it came from T cells, B-cell-depleted T cells, or PBMCs.

In germline, CDR1 is SEHNR, CDR2 FQNEAQ (reference sequence). Trimming removed 0 bases from V and 5 bases from J, with 10 bases in between. The CDR3 extends over 14 amino acids. Per the original methods: Nucleated cell number was recorded as an estimate derived from reference gene primer amplification. Assay used: immunoSEQ multiplex PCR; TCRdb lists only in-frame clones, some missing. V and J calls and clone size are copied from that table; D and trimming were computed from the DNA. Counted here are about 170,000 clones, 84% occurring once; the ten biggest clones make up 11% to 15%. Source material: peripheral blood. The V call is TRBV7-9, the J call TRBJ2-5; a weak D match, TRBD2 (5 bases). This sequence originates from a man aged 18 to 29 with active or convalescent COVID-19. The CDR3 DNA reads TGTGCCAGCAGCTTAGCGGGAGTTAGGGAGACCCAGTACTTC. It is translated as CASSLAGVRETQYF.